This passage covers 29 T cell receptor beta chains from one sample sequenced in a study of cytomegalovirus exposure and HLA in healthy donors. The PCR contained 60 Vbeta and 13 Jbeta primers. Profiling relied on immunoSEQ multiplex PCR, and the TCRdb table lists in-frame clones only, not all of them. Its listing shows 150,000 to 200,000 clones. The specimen sequenced was PBMCs. Receptors were obtained from an older woman in good health and CMV-seronegative.

Notes on this clone: Distinct nucleotide sequences in the sample also encode this CDR3. The chain couples TRBV5-1 to TRBJ1-1; 7 nucleotides match TRBD1. This CDR3 region has 11 residues. Germline-derived CDR1 and CDR2 are SGHRS and YFSETQ. J gave up 8 bases and V 4 bases, and 2 bases lay outside the gene matches. The CDR3 DNA sequence: TGCGCCAGCAGCGGGGACAGAGAAGCTTTCTTT. The encoded protein is CASSGDREAFF.

The CDR3, as DNA: TGCGCCAGCAGTGAGTCGGCTAGCGTTCTGGGCGAGCAGTACTTC. Its protein is CASSESASVLGEQYF. The chain has TRBV10-1 and TRBJ2-7, with D tentatively TRBD2 (6 bases). Trimming shortened V by 0 bases and J by 6 bases, and 15 bases separated the two germline ends. The CDR3 totals 15 residues. Germline-derived CDR1 and CDR2 are WNHNN and SYGVQD (reference sequence).

The genes are TRBV5-1 and TRBJ2-1; 7 bases match TRBD2. From germline, CDR1 is SGHRS and CDR2 YFSETQ. Losses at the gene ends were 3 bases for V and 7 bases for J; bases not matched to a gene: 7. The CDR3 covers 14 residues. The CDR3 DNA reads as TGCGCCAGCAGCTGGGGACTACCCACAAATGAGCAGTTCTTC. This codes for CASSWGLPTNEQFF.

J is TRBJ2-1 and V is TRBV7-8; 7 bases align to TRBD1. Germline CDR1 SGHVS, CDR2 FQNEAQ. The ends lost 1 base at V and 6 bases at J; junction bases unmatched: 0. CDR3 size: 13 residues. The CDR3 nucleotides are TGTGCCAGCAGCTTAGACAGGGGCAATGAGCAGTTCTTC. This encodes CASSLDRGNEQFF.

In regard to this clone: The CDR3 does not end in the conserved phenylalanine or tryptophan, so this is likely a read error. Because the CDR3's place on the DNA is in doubt, the DNA is left out and the CDR3 is given as listed by TCRdb. The J gene is TRBJ2-7, the V gene TRBV7-9; the D call TRBD1 from the table was never checked on the DNA. Germline values: CDR1 SEHNR, CDR2 FQNEAQ (reference sequence). The CDR3 length is 12 residues, termini included. The CDR3 is CASSLGTGMLGI.

The rearrangement uses TRBV7-9 and TRBJ2-3; a weak D match, TRBD2 (5 bases). This CDR3 spans 16 amino acids. The germline gives CDR1 SEHNR, CDR2 FQNEAQ (reference sequence). V shed 3 bases and J shed 1 base, with 14 bases lying between them. This chain's CDR3 is CASSLRVDLRTDTQYF. CDR3 nucleotides: TGTGCCAGCAGCTTGAGGGTCGATTTACGCACAGATACGCAGTATTTT. Full variable domain (rest looked up from reference TRBV7-9 and TRBJ2-3): DTGVSQNPRHKITKRGQNVTFRCDPISEHNRLYWYRQTLGQGPEFLTYFQNEAQLEKSRLLSDRFSAERPKGSFSTLEIQRTEQGDSAMYLCASSLRVDLRTDTQYFGPGTRLTVL.

The chain has TRBV6-5 and TRBJ1-4; 11 nucleotides agree with TRBD1. Germline V gene lookup returns CDR1 MNHEY and CDR2 SVGAGI. The V gene end was trimmed by 4 bases and the J gene end by 14 bases; junction bases not matched to a gene: 9. The CDR3 loop spans 14 amino acids. This CDR3 reads CASSSPDRGRKLFF. The CDR3, as DNA: TGTGCCAGCAGTTCCCCGGACAGGGGGCGAAAGCTGTTTTTT.

V gene TRBV7-9 combines with J gene TRBJ1-4; D unresolved. The CDR3 runs 13 residues. Germline V gene sequence: CDR1 SEHNR, CDR2 FQNEAQ (reference sequence). Trimming left V 5 bases short and J 6 bases short, with 10 bases between. The CDR3 coding sequence is TGTGCCAGCAGCGGCCCCGGGGATGAAAAACTGTTTTTT. Protein sequence: CASSGPGDEKLFF.

V usage is TRBV5-4 and J usage is TRBJ2-7; 7 bases are a match to TRBD1. This CDR3 is 13 amino acids long. Trimming at V came to 3 bases and at J to 6 bases, leaving 6 bases not matched to a gene. Germline CDR1 SGHNT, CDR2 YYREEE (reference sequence). CDR3 DNA sequence: TGTGCCAGCAGCTCCCTGACAGGGCCCGAGCAGTACTTC. This translates into CASSSLTGPEQYF.

This chain links TRBV29-1 with TRBJ1-2; D is perhaps TRBD1 (6 bases). Per the germline V gene, CDR1 is SQVTM and CDR2 is ANQGSEA. This CDR3 is 13 amino acids long. V dropped 5 bases and J dropped 6 bases, with 16 bases sitting between them. In DNA, the CDR3 is TGCAGCGTTAGGGACACCAGGGCCAATGGCTACACCTTC. Protein sequence: CSVRDTRANGYTF.

The rearrangement uses TRBV29-1 and TRBJ2-5; 11 positions match TRBD2. This CDR3 is 13 amino acids long. V lost 6 bases to trimming and J lost 5 bases; unmatched junction nucleotides: 5. Germline V lookup: CDR1 SQVTM, CDR2 ANQGSEA. CDR3 DNA: TGCAGCGTAGGACTAGCGGGTCTGGAGACCCAGTACTTC. Its protein product is CSVGLAGLETQYF.

The rearrangement uses TRBV7-8 and TRBJ1-1; D is uncertain. CDR3 length equals 13 residues. Looked up from germline, CDR1 is SGHVS and CDR2 is FQNEAQ. V was cut by 5 bases and J by 5 bases, with 12 bases left in between. The chain's CDR3 is CASSRGYETEAFF. In nucleotides, the CDR3 is TGTGCCAGCAGCCGCGGGTACGAGACTGAAGCTTTCTTT.

This rearrangement joins TRBV7-9 to TRBJ1-2; 9 bases line up with TRBD1. Germline CDR1 reads SEHNR; CDR2 reads FQNEAQ (reference sequence). Trimming at V came to 3 bases and at J to 2 bases, leaving 4 bases not matched to a gene. This CDR3 comprises 15 residues. CDR3 sequence (DNA): TGTGCCAGCAGCTTGGGGACAGGGTACAACTATGGCTACACCTTC. Its protein product is CASSLGTGYNYGYTF.

The chain links TRBV10-3 to TRBJ2-1; the D is unclear. The V gene lost 7 bases and the J gene lost 5 bases, with 6 bases spanning the gap. The germline gives CDR1 ENHRY, CDR2 SYGVKD. The CDR3 length is 11 residues. CDR3 sequence reads: CAIKRDNEQFF. Here the CDR3 DNA reads TGTGCCATCAAGCGAGACAATGAGCAGTTCTTC.

CDR3 residues: CASSNLLAGNEQFF. CDR3 bases: TGTGCCAGCAGCAATCTTCTAGCGGGGAATGAGCAGTTCTTC. The V call is TRBV6-5, the J call TRBJ2-1; TRBD2 matches at 9 bases. CDR1 is MNHEY and CDR2 is SVGAGI in the germline V gene. V lost 6 bases, J lost 7 bases, and 7 bases stayed unmatched. The CDR3 runs to 14 residues.

The chain is built from TRBV2 and TRBJ1-5, with D tentatively TRBD1 (6 bases). Trimming shortened V by 6 bases and J by 0 bases, and 12 bases separated the two germline ends. The CDR3 is made up of 15 amino acids. Germline CDR1 SNHLY, CDR2 FYNNEI. CDR3 loop: CASSKGQPSNQPQHF. The CDR3 coding sequence is TGTGCCAGCAGCAAAGGACAGCCTAGCAATCAGCCCCAGCATTTT. Full variable domain (missing parts from reference TRBV2 and TRBJ1-5): EPEVTQTPSHQVTQMGQEVILRCVPISNHLYFYWYRQILGQKVEFLVSFYNNEISEKSEIFDDQFSVERPDGSNFTLKIRSTKLEDSAMYFCASSKGQPSNQPQHFGDGTRLSIL.

This sequence joins TRBV18 and TRBJ2-7, with TRBD2 as a possible D gene (6 bases). Germline CDR1 KGHSH, CDR2 LQKENI. The CDR3 totals 13 residues. Trimming removed 4 bases from V and 3 bases from J, with 10 bases in between. In nucleotides, the CDR3 is TGTGCCAGCTCACTAGGACTAAACTACGAGCAGTACTTC. This codes for CASSLGLNYEQYF.

This chain connects TRBV5-4 to TRBJ1-5; TRBD1 might be the D (5 bases). The CDR3 loop spans 13 amino acids. Trimming removed 3 bases from V and 6 bases from J, with 10 bases in between. CDR1 is SGHNT and CDR2 is YYREEE in the germline V gene (reference sequence). CDR3 sequence reads: CASSWGGGQPQHF. Here the CDR3 DNA reads TGTGCCAGCAGCTGGGGGGGAGGTCAGCCCCAGCATTTT.

This chain joins TRBV29-1 and TRBJ1-1; 7 bases align to TRBD1. CDR3 length: 12 residues. Per the germline V gene, CDR1 is SQVTM and CDR2 is ANQGSEA. The V gene end was trimmed by 7 bases and the J gene end by 4 bases; junction bases not matched to a gene: 6. The CDR3 protein is CSATTGTTEAFF. CDR3 DNA: TGCAGCGCCACGACAGGGACCACTGAAGCTTTCTTT.

The gene calls are TRBV28 and TRBJ2-7; unclear D gene. The length of the CDR3 is 11 residues. The germline V and J ends were trimmed by 3 bases and 3 bases, with 3 bases remaining between them. Germline V lookup: CDR1 MDHEN, CDR2 SYDVKM. The CDR3 sequence is CASSFSYEQYF. CDR3 in DNA: TGTGCCAGCAGTTTCAGCTACGAGCAGTACTTC.

This rearrangement joins TRBV5-1 to TRBJ1-2; TRBD1 aligns across 7 bases. This CDR3 is 16 amino acids long. CDR1 and CDR2 (germline): SGHRS, YFSETQ. The ends lost 0 bases at V and 4 bases at J; junction bases unmatched: 9. The chain's CDR3 is CASSLGDRDPIYGYTF. The DNA for the CDR3 is TGCGCCAGCAGCTTGGGAGACAGGGATCCCATCTATGGCTACACCTTC.

CDR3 amino acids: CASSLGRTSGGQETQYF. The CDR3 DNA reads as TGTGCCAGCAGCTTGGGGAGGACTAGCGGGGGACAAGAGACCCAGTACTTC. The chain uses TRBV5-8 and TRBJ2-5; the match to TRBD2 covers 13 bases. The CDR3 length is 17 residues. Germline V lookup: CDR1 SGHTS, CDR2 YDEGEE. The ends lost 0 bases at V and 2 bases at J; junction bases unmatched: 4.

V and J are TRBV5-5 and TRBJ2-3; TRBD2 aligns across 14 bases. The CDR3 is 16 amino acids. V shed 3 bases, J shed 4 bases, and the junction held 4 bases outside the gene matches. Germline V CDR1 and CDR2: SGHKS, YYEKEE (reference sequence). The CDR3 protein is CASSSGLAGGADTQYF. The CDR3 nucleotides are TGTGCCAGCAGCTCTGGACTAGCGGGAGGAGCAGATACGCAGTATTTT.

The chain recombines TRBV5-1 with TRBJ2-1; possible D gene TRBD2, 5 bases. Deletions cut 3 bases from V and 0 bases from J, with 19 bases between. The CDR3 is 18 residues long. CDR1 and CDR2 from the germline V gene are SGHRS and YFSETQ. DNA for the CDR3: TGCGCCAGCAGCTCGGAAGTCCCCCCCGAGGGCTCCTACAATGAGCAGTTCTTC. Translation: CASSSEVPPEGSYNEQFF. The variable domain in full, with the rest retrieved from reference TRBV5-1 and TRBJ2-1, is KAGVTQTPRYLIKTRGQQVTLSCSPISGHRSVSWYQQTPGQGLQFLFEYFSETQRNKGNFPGRFSGRQFSNSRSEMNVSTLELGDSALYLCASSSEVPPEGSYNEQFFGPGTRLTVL.

The chain is built from TRBV30 and TRBJ2-7; 7 bases align to TRBD1. CDR3 length equals 12 residues. Per germline, CDR1 GTSNPN and CDR2 SVGIG (reference sequence). The trim removed 5 bases at V and 1 base at J, leaving 2 bases unmatched. CDR3 loop: CAWGTASYEQYF. In DNA form, the CDR3 reads TGTGCCTGGGGGACAGCATCCTACGAGCAGTACTTC. The full variable domain, completed using reference TRBV30 and TRBJ2-7, is SQTIHQWPATLVQPVGSPLSLECTVEGTSNPNLYWYRQAAGRGLQLLFYSVGIGQISSEVPQNLSASRPQDRQFILSSKKLLLSDSGFYLCAWGTASYEQYFGPGTRLTVT.

The rearrangement links TRBV7-8 to TRBJ1-5; D is perhaps TRBD1 (5 bases). The CDR3 runs to 18 residues. V dropped 0 bases and J dropped 1 base, with 16 bases sitting between them. Germline values: CDR1 SGHVS, CDR2 FQNEAQ. CDR3 amino acids: CASSLALGQWGSNQPQHF. In DNA, the CDR3 is TGTGCCAGCAGCTTAGCGTTAGGGCAGTGGGGCAGCAATCAGCCCCAGCATTTT. Together with reference TRBV7-8 and TRBJ1-5, the CDR3 gives the full variable domain: GAGVSQSPRYKVAKRGQDVALRCDPISGHVSLFWYQQALGQGPEFLTYFQNEAQLDKSGLPSDRFFAERPEGSVSTLKIQRTQQEDSAVYLCASSLALGQWGSNQPQHFGDGTRLSIL.

V gene TRBV5-6 combines with J gene TRBJ2-7; D call uncertain. Germline values: CDR1 SGHDT, CDR2 YYEEEE. V lost 2 bases and J 1 base, leaving 10 bases between the germline ends. The CDR3 extends over 14 amino acids. The CDR3 DNA is TGTGCCAGCAGCTTTAGTTTTAAGTCCTACGAGCAGTACTTC. It is translated as CASSFSFKSYEQYF.

This chain uses TRBV5-1 with TRBJ2-2; 9 bases line up with TRBD2. Germline CDR1 reads SGHRS; CDR2 reads YFSETQ. The CDR3 covers 16 residues. V lost 1 base and J lost 1; bases outside the gene matches: 2. DNA of the CDR3: TGCGCCAGCAGCTTGTTGACTAGCGGGAACACCGGGGAGCTGTTTTTT. Its protein product is CASSLLTSGNTGELFF.

V usage is TRBV5-1 and J usage is TRBJ2-7; D gene uncertain. The CDR3 sequence is 15 residues long. CDR1 and CDR2 from the germline V gene are SGHRS and YFSETQ. The ends were cut back, 0 bases at V and 4 bases at J, with 14 bases in the middle. The CDR3 DNA is TGCGCCAGCAGCTTGGACACCACCACGCGGTACGAGCAGTACTTC. This gives the protein CASSLDTTTRYEQYF.